These T cell receptor beta chains were read from a single sample in a study of Ad26.COV2.S vaccination and SARS-CoV-2 variants. This table comes from immunoSEQ multiplex PCR, and its TCRdb copy is limited to in-frame clones, with some not included. The table records about 350,000 clones, 80% to 90% of them present only once. Sequences were derived from peripheral blood, sampled in a trial of Ad26.COV2.S vaccine versus placebo. Source of these receptors: a person aged 18-60 years who received the Ad26.COV2.S COVID-19 vaccine or a placebo. Each CDR3 is given with its conserved first and last residue. D genes are given only for firm matches. Clone sizes are given selectively: once, few, many, or a class where the clone is expanded.

CDR3nt: TGTGCCACCAGCAGAGATCGGCAGGGAGGGACTGAAGCTTTCTTT
CDR3aa: CATSRDRQGGTEAFF
v_gene: TRBV15
j_gene: TRBJ1-1
d_gene: .
abundance: few

CDR3nt: TGTGCCAGCAGCCCAGATACAGATACGCAGTATTTT
CDR3aa: CASSPDTDTQYF
v_gene: TRBV7-8
j_gene: TRBJ2-3
d_gene: .
abundance: .

CDR3nt: TGTGCCAGTAGTACGCTCAGGGGGCTGGAGAACACTGAAGCTTTCTTT
CDR3aa: CASSTLRGLENTEAFF
v_gene: TRBV19
j_gene: TRBJ1-1
d_gene: TRBD1
abundance: .

CDR3nt: TGTGCCAGCAGTTACAGACGAACAGATACGCAGTATTTT
CDR3aa: CASSYRRTDTQYF
v_gene: TRBV6-4
j_gene: TRBJ2-3
d_gene: .
abundance: .

CDR3nt: TGTGCCAGCAGCGCCCGCATCTATGGCTACACCTTC
CDR3aa: CASSARIYGYTF
v_gene: TRBV7-9
j_gene: TRBJ1-2
d_gene: .
abundance: few

CDR3nt: TGCGCCAGCAGCCCTGGACACTCGAACACTGAAGCTTTCTTT
CDR3aa: CASSPGHSNTEAFF
v_gene: TRBV4-3
j_gene: TRBJ1-1
d_gene: .
abundance: .

CDR3nt: TGTGCCATGTCCGGCGGTAATTATGGGGCCAACGTCCTGACTTTC
CDR3aa: CAMSGGNYGANVLTF
v_gene: TRBV10-3
j_gene: TRBJ2-6
d_gene: .
abundance: once

CDR3nt: TGTGCCATCACCGGGACTAGCGGGGGTAGCACAGATACGCAGTATTTT
CDR3aa: CAITGTSGGSTDTQYF
v_gene: TRBV10-3
j_gene: TRBJ2-3
d_gene: TRBD2
abundance: .

CDR3nt: TGCGCCAGCAGCTTTCAGGGAAACGGAGAAAAACTGTTTTTT
CDR3aa: CASSFQGNGEKLFF
v_gene: TRBV5-1
j_gene: TRBJ1-4
d_gene: .
abundance: .

CDR3nt: TGCGCCAGCAGCTTGTCGGGACAGGGGGCACGAGAGACCCAGTACTTC
CDR3aa: CASSLSGQGARETQYF
v_gene: TRBV5-1
j_gene: TRBJ2-5
d_gene: TRBD1
abundance: .

CDR3nt: TGTGCCAGCAGGCCACTAGCGGGAGGGGGTGAGCAGTTCTTC
CDR3aa: CASRPLAGGGEQFF
v_gene: TRBV14
j_gene: TRBJ2-1
d_gene: TRBD2
abundance: .

CDR3nt: TGCGCCAGCAGCCAACTCGGGGCAGGGGGCAACGGCTATGGCTACACCTTC
CDR3aa: CASSQLGAGGNGYGYTF
v_gene: TRBV4-3
j_gene: TRBJ1-2
d_gene: TRBD1
abundance: once

CDR3nt: TGTGCCAGCAGCTTGACAGGGAGCTCCTATAATTCACCCCTCCACTTT
CDR3aa: CASSLTGSSYNSPLHF
v_gene: TRBV7-2
j_gene: TRBJ1-6
d_gene: TRBD1
abundance: .

CDR3nt: TGTGCCAGCAGCCAAGGGAAGGGGGCTGCGGGGGAGCAGTACTTC
CDR3aa: CASSQGKGAAGEQYF
v_gene: TRBV3-1/TRBV3-2
j_gene: TRBJ2-7
d_gene: .
abundance: .

CDR3nt: TGTGCCAGTAGTAGGACAAACCTGAACACTGAAGCTTTCTTT
CDR3aa: CASSRTNLNTEAFF
v_gene: TRBV19
j_gene: TRBJ1-1
d_gene: .
abundance: .

CDR3nt: TGCAGCGTTCAGACAGGGAGGGAGTTTGAAGCTTTCTTT
CDR3aa: CSVQTGREFEAFF
v_gene: TRBV29-1
j_gene: TRBJ1-1
d_gene: TRBD1
abundance: .

CDR3nt: TGCAGCGTTACGTCGGACAGAGAAAAAAACACCGGGGAGCTGTTTTTT
CDR3aa: CSVTSDREKNTGELFF
v_gene: TRBV29-1
j_gene: TRBJ2-2
d_gene: .
abundance: .

CDR3nt: TGCGCCAGCAGCTCTAGGGAGTACGAGCAGTACTTC
CDR3aa: CASSSREYEQYF
v_gene: TRBV5-1
j_gene: TRBJ2-7
d_gene: .
abundance: .

CDR3nt: TGTGCCAGCAGCTTAGTTGGGACTAGCGAATACGAGCAGTACTTC
CDR3aa: CASSLVGTSEYEQYF
v_gene: TRBV7-2
j_gene: TRBJ2-7
d_gene: TRBD2
abundance: .

CDR3nt: TGTGCCACCAGTGATAGGGACAGGGGGGTCTATGGCTACACCTTC
CDR3aa: CATSDRDRGVYGYTF
v_gene: TRBV24-1
j_gene: TRBJ1-2
d_gene: TRBD1
abundance: .